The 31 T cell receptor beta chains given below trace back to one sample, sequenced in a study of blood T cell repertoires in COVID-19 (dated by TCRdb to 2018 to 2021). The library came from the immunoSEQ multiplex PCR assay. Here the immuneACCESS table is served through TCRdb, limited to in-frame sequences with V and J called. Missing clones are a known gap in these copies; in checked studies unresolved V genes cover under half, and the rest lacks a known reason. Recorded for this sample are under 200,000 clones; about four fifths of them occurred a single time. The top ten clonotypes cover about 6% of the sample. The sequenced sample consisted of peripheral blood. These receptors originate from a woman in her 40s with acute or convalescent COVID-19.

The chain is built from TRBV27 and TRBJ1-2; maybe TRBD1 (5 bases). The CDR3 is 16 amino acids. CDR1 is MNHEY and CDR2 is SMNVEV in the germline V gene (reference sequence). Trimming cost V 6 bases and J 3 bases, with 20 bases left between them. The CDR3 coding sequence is TGTGCCAGCAGACCCGTCTCAGGGATAGTTGACTATGGCTACACCTTC. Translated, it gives CASRPVSGIVDYGYTF.

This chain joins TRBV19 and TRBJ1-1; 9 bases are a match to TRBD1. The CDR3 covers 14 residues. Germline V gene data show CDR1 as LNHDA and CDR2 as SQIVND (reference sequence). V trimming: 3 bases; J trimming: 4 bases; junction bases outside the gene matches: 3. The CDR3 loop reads CASSIGTGITEAFF. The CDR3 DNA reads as TGTGCCAGTAGTATCGGGACAGGGATCACTGAAGCTTTCTTT. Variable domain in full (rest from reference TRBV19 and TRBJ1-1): DGGITQSPKYLFRKEGQNVTLSCEQNLNHDAMYWYRQDPGQGLRLIYYSQIVNDFQKGDIAEGYSVSREKKESFPLTVTSAQKNPTAFYLCASSIGTGITEAFFGQGTRLTVV.

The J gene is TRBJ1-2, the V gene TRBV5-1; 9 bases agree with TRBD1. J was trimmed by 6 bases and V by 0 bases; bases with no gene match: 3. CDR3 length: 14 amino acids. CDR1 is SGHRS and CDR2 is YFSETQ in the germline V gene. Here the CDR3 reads CASSLDRGPDGYTF. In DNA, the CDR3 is TGCGCCAGCAGCTTGGACAGGGGGCCTGATGGCTACACCTTC.

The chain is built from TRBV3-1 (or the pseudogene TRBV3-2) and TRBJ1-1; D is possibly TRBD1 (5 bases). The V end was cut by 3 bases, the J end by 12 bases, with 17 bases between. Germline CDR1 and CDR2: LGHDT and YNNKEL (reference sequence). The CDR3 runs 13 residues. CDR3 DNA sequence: TGTGCCAGCAGCCAGTTGGGGCGGGGTTGGACTTTCTTT. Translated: CASSQLGRGWTFF.

This chain's CDR3 is CASSLVVDEKLFF. The CDR3 DNA reads as TGTGCCAGCAGCCTCGTCGTAGATGAAAAACTGTTTTTT. This chain joins TRBV6-5 and TRBJ1-4; D is undetermined. There are 13 residues in the CDR3. The V and J ends lost 6 bases and 6 bases respectively, with 11 bases between them. Germline-derived CDR1 and CDR2 are MNHEY and SVGAGI.

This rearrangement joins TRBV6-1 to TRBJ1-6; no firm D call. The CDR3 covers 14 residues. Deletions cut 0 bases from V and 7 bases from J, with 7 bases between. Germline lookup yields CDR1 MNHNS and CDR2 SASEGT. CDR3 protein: CASSEALRNSPLHF. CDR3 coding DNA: TGTGCCAGCAGTGAAGCGCTTCGGAATTCACCCCTCCACTTT.

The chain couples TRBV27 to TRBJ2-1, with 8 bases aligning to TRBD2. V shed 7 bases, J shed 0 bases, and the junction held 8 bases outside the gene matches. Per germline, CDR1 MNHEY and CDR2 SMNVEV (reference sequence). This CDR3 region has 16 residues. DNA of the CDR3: TGTGCCAGCACCCCCATAGCGGGGAGCTCCTACAATGAGCAGTTCTTC. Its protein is CASTPIAGSSYNEQFF.

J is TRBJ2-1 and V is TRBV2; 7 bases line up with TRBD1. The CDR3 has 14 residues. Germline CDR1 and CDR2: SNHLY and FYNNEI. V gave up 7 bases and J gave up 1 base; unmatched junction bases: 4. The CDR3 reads CASTGGFSYNEQFF. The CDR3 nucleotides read TGTGCCAGCACAGGGGGATTTTCCTACAATGAGCAGTTCTTC.

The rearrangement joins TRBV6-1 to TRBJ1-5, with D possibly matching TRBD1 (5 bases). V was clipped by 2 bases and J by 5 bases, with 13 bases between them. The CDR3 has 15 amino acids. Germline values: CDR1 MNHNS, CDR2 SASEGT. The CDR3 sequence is CASSERGFPHQPQHF. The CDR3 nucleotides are TGTGCCAGCAGTGAAAGGGGTTTTCCCCATCAGCCCCAGCATTTT.

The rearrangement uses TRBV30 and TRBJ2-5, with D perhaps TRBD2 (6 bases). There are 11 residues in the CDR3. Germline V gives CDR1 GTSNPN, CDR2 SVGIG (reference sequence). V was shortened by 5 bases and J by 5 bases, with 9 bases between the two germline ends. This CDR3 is CAWGLSETQYF. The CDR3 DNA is TGTGCCTGGGGACTATCGGAGACCCAGTACTTC.

The CDR3 region has the DNA TGCGCCAGCAGCTTAGGACAGGCAGAGGCAGATACGCAGTATTTT. This sequence encodes CASSLGQAEADTQYF. V usage is TRBV5-1 and J usage is TRBJ2-3; TRBD1 agrees at 7 bases. Germline V gene lookup returns CDR1 SGHRS and CDR2 YFSETQ. The CDR3 has 15 residues. Trimming took 2 bases from V and 4 from J; bases not matched to a gene: 7.

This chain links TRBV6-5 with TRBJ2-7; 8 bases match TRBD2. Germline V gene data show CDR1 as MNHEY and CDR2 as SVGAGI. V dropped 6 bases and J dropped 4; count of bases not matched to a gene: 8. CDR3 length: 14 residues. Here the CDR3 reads CASSRGSGGYEQYF. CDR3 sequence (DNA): TGTGCCAGCAGCCGGGGCAGCGGGGGTTACGAGCAGTACTTC.

Here the CDR3 reads CASSAYAQSGNTIYF. The DNA for the CDR3 is TGTGCCAGCAGCGCATATGCACAATCTGGAAACACCATATATTTT. The chain recombines TRBV9 with TRBJ1-3; D is undetermined. The germline V gene encodes CDR1 SGDLS and CDR2 YYNGEE. Trimming stripped 3 bases from V and 1 base from J, with 11 bases between. The CDR3 is 15 residues long.

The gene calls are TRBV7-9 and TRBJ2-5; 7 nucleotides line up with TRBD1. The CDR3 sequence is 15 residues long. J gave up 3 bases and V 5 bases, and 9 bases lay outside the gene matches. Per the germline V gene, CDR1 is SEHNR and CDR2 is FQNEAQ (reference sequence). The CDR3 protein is CASSLLLTGEETQYF. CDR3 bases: TGTGCCAGCAGCCTCCTTTTAACAGGGGAAGAGACCCAGTACTTC.

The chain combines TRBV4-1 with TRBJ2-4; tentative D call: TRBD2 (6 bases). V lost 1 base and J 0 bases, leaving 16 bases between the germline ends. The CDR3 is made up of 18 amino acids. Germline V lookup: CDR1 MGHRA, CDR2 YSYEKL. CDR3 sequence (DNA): TGCGCCAGCAGCCAAGGACTACCTCGGGGGTTAGCCAAAAACATTCAGTACTTC. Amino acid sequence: CASSQGLPRGLAKNIQYF.

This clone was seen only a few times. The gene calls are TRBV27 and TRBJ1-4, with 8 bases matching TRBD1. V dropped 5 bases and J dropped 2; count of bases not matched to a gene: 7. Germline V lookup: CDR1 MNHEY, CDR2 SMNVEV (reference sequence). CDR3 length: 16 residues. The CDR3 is CASSPRTGRTNEKLFF. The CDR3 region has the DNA TGTGCCAGCAGTCCAAGGACAGGGCGGACTAATGAAAAACTGTTTTTT.

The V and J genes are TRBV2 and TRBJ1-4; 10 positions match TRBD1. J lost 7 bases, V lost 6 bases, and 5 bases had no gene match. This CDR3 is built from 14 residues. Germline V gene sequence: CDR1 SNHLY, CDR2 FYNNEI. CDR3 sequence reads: CASRTGTGVEKLFF. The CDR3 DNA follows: TGTGCCAGCAGGACCGGGACAGGGGTTGAAAAACTGTTTTTT.

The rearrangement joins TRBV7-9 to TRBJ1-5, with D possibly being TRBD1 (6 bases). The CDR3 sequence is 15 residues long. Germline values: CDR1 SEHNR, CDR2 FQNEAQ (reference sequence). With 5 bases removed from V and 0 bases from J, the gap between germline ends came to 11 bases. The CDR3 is CASSPQGNSNQPQHF. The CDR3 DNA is TGTGCCAGCAGCCCCCAGGGGAATAGCAATCAGCCCCAGCATTTT.

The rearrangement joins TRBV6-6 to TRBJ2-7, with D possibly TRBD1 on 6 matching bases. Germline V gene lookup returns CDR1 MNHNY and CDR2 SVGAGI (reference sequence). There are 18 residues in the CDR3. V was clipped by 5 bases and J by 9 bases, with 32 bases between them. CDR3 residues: CASSPIRYPNGLRGGQYF. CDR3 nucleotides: TGTGCCAGCAGTCCGATTAGGTACCCAAACGGACTGAGAGGGGGGCAGTACTTC.

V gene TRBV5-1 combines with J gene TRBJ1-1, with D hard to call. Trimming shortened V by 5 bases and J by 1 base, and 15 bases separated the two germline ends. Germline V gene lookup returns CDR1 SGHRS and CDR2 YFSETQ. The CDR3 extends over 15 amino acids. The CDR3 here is CASSYEGLWNTEAFF. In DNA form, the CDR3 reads TGCGCCAGCAGTTATGAAGGACTCTGGAACACTGAAGCTTTCTTT.

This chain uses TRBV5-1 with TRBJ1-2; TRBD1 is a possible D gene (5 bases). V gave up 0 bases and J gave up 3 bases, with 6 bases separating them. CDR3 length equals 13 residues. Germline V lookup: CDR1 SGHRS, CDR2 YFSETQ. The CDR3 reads CASSLEGYYGYTF. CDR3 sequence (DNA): TGCGCCAGCAGCTTGGAGGGGTACTATGGCTACACCTTC.

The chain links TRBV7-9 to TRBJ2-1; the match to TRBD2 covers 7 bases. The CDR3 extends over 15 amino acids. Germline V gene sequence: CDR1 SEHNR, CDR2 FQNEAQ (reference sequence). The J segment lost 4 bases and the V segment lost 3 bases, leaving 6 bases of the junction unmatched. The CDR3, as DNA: TGTGCCAGCAGCTTCGTTCTAGCGGAGTACAATGAGCAGTTCTTC. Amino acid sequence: CASSFVLAEYNEQFF.

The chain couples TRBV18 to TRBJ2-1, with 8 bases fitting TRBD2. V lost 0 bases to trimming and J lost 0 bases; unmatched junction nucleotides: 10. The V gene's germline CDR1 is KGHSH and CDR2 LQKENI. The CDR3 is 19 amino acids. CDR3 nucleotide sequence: TGTGCCAGCTCACCACCGAGCGGGGGATTTCTGAGCTCCTACAATGAGCAGTTCTTC. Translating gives CASSPPSGGFLSSYNEQFF.

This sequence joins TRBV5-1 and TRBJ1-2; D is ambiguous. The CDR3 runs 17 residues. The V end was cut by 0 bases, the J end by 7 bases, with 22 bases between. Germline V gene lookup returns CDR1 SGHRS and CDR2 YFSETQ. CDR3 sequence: CASSLGLRGGNGLGYTF. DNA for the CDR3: TGCGCCAGCAGCTTGGGGCTCCGGGGAGGGAACGGACTTGGCTACACCTTC.

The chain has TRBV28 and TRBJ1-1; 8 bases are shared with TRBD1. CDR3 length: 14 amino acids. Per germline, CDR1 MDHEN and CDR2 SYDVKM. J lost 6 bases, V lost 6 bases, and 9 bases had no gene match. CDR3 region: CASSTYRGYPEAFF. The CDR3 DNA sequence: TGTGCCAGCAGCACCTACAGGGGGTACCCTGAAGCTTTCTTT. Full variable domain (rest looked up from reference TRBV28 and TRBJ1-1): DVKVTQSSRYLVKRTGEKVFLECVQDMDHENMFWYRQDPGLGLRLIYFSYDVKMKEKGDIPEGYSVSREKKERFSLILESASTNQTSMYLCASSTYRGYPEAFFGQGTRLTVV.

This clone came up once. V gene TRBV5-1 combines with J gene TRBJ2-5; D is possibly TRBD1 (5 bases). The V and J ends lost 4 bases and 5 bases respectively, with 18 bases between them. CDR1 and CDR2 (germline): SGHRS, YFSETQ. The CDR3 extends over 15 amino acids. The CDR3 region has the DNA TGCGCCAGCAGCGCCAACCCCAGGGTTCGGGAGACCCAGTACTTC. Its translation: CASSANPRVRETQYF.

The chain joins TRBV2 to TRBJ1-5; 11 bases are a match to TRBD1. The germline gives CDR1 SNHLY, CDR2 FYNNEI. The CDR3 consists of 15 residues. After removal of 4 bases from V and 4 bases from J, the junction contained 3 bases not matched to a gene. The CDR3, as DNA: TGTGCCAGCAGTGTAGGGACAGGGGGGAATCAGCCCCAGCATTTT. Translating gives CASSVGTGGNQPQHF.

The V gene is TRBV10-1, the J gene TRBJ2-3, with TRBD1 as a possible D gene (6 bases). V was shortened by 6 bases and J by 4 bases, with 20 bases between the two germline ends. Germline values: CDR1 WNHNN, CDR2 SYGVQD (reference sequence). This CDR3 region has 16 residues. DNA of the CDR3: TGCGCCAGCAGCGCCCCGGGCAGGGGTGACTCAGATACGCAGTATTTT. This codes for CASSAPGRGDSDTQYF.

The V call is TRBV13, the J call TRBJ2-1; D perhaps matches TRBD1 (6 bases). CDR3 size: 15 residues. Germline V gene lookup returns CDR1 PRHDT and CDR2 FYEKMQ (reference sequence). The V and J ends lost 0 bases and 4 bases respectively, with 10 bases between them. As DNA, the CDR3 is TGTGCCAGCAGCTTAGGGGGGGCCGCATACAATGAGCAGTTCTTC. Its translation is CASSLGGAAYNEQFF.

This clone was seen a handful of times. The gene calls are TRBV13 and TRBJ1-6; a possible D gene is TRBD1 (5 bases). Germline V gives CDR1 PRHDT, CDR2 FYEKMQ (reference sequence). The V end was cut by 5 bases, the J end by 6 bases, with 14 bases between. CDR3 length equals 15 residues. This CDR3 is CASSPSGTVNSPLHF. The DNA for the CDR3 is TGTGCCAGCAGCCCATCCGGGACTGTTAATTCACCCCTCCACTTT.

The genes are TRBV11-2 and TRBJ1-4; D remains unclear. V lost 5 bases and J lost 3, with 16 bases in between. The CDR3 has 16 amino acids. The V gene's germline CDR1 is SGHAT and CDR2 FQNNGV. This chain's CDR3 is CASSPRGAAANEKLFF. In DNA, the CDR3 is TGTGCCAGCAGCCCACGTGGAGCAGCGGCTAATGAAAAACTGTTTTTT.